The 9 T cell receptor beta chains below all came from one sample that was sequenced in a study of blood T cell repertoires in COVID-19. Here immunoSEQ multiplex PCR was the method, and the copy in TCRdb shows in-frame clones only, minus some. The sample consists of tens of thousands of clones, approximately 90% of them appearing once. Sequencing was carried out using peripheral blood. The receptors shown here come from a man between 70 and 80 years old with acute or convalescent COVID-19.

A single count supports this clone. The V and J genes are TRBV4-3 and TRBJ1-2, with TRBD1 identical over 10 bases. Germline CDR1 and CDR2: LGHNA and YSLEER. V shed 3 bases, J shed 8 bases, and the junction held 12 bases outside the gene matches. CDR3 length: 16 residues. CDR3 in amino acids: CASSQISRQGAEGYTF. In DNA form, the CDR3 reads TGCGCCAGCAGCCAGATATCCAGACAGGGGGCGGAAGGCTACACCTTC.

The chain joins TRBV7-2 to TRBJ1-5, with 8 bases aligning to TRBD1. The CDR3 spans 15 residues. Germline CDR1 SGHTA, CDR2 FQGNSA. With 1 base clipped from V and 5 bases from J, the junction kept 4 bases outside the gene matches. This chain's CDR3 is CASSLVATGDQPQHF. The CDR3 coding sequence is TGTGCCAGCAGCTTAGTAGCGACAGGGGATCAGCCCCAGCATTTT.

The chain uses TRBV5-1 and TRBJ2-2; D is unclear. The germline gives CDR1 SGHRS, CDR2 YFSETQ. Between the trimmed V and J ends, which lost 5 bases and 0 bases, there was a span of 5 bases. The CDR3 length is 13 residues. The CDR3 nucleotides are TGCGCCAGCAGTAAAACGAACACCGGGGAGCTGTTTTTT. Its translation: CASSKTNTGELFF.

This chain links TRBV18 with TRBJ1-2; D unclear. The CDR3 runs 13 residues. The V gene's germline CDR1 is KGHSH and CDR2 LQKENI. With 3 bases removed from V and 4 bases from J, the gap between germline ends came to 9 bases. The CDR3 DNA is TGTGCCAGCTCACCGGAGGCGGCCTATGGCTACACCTTC. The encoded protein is CASSPEAAYGYTF.

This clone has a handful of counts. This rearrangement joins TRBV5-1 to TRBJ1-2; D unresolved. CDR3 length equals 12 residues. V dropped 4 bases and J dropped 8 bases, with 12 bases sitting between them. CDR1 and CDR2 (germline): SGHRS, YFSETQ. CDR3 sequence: CASSPDGKGYTF. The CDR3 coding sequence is TGCGCCAGCAGCCCGGACGGGAAGGGCTACACCTTC.

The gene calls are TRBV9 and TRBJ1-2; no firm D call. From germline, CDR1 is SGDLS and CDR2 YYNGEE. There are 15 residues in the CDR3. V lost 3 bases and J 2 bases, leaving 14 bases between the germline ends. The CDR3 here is CASSGWTPVNYGYTF. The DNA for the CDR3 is TGTGCCAGCAGCGGTTGGACTCCTGTCAACTATGGCTACACCTTC.

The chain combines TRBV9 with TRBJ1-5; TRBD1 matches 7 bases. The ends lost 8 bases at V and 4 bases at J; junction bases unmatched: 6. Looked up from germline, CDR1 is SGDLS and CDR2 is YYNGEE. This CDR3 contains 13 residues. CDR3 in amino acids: CASGGQPNQPQHF. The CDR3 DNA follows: TGTGCCAGTGGGGGACAGCCAAATCAGCCCCAGCATTTT.

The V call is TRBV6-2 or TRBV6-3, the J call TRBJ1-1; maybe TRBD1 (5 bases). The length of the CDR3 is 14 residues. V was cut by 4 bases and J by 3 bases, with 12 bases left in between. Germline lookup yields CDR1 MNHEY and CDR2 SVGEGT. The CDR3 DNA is TGTGCCAGCAGTTCCTTAAGGGGCGACACTGAAGCTTTCTTT. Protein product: CASSSLRGDTEAFF.

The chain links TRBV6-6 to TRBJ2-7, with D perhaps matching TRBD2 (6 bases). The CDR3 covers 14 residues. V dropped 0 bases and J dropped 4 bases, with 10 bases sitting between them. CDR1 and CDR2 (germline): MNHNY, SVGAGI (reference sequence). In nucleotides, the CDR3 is TGTGCCAGCAGTTACTCGGAGGGGAGTTACGAGCAGTACGTC. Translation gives CASSYSEGSYEQYV.